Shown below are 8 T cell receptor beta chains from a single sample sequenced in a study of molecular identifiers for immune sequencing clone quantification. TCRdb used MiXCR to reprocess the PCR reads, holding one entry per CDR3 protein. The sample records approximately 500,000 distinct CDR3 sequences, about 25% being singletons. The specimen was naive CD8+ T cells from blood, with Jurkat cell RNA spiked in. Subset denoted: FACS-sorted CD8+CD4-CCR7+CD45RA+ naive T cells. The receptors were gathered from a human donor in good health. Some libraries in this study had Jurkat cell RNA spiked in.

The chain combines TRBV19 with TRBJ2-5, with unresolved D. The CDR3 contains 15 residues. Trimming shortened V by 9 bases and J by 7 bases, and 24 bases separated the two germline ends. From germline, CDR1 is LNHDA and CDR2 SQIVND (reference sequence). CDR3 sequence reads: CASNRPAAKRGTQYF. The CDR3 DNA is TGTGCCAGCAATCGCCCCGCCGCCAAAAGAGGGACCCAGTACTTC.

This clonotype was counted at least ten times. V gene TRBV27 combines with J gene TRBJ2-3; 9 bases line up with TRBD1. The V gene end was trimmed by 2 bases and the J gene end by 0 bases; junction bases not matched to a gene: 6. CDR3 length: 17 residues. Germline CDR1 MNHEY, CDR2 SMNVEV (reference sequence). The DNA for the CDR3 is TGTGCCAGCAGTTTAGCAGGGACAGGGCCTAGCACAGATACGCAGTATTTT. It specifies CASSLAGTGPSTDTQYF.

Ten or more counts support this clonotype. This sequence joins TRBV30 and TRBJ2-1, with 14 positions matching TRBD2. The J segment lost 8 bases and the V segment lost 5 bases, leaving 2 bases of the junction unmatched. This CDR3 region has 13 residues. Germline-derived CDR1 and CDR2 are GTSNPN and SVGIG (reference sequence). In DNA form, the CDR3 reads TGTGCCTGGGGGACTAGCGGGGGAGATGAGCAGTTCTTC. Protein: CAWGTSGGDEQFF.

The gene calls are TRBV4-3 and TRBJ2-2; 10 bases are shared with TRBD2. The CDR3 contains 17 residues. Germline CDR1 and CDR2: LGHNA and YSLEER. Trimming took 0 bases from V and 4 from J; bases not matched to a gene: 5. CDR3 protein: CASSQERTSGVTGELFF. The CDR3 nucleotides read TGCGCCAGCAGCCAAGAGAGGACTAGCGGAGTCACCGGGGAGCTGTTTTTT.

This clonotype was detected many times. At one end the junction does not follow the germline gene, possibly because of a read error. The CDR3 coding sequence is TGTGCCAGCAGTGTAGCTGGGACCACAGATACGCAGTATTTT. It yields the protein CASSVAGTTDTQYF. The chain uses TRBV12-3 or TRBV12-4 and TRBJ2-3; the D call may be TRBD1 or TRBD2 (5 bases each). The CDR3 totals 14 residues.

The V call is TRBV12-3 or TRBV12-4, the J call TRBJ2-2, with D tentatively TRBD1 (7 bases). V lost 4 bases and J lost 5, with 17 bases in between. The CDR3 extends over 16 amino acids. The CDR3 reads CASSSGAGGSTGELFF. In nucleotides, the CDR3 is TGTGCCAGCAGTTCGGGGGCAGGGGGGAGTACCGGGGAGCTGTTTTTT.

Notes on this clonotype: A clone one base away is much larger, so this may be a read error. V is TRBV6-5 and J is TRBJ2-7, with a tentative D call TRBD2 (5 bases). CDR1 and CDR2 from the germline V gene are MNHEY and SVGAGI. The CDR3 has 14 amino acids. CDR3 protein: CVSSYRGLSYEQYF. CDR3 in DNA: TGTGTCAGCAGTTACCGAGGACTGTCCTACGAGCAGTACTTC.

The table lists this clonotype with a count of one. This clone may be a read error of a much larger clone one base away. As DNA, the CDR3 is TGTGCCAGCAGCCTATCTGCGGCGGGGCTCACAGATAGGCAGTATTTT. Translating it yields CASSLSAAGLTDRQYF. The chain joins TRBV7-2 to TRBJ2-3; tentative D call: TRBD2 (6 bases). The CDR3 sequence is 16 residues long. Germline V gene data show CDR1 as SGHTA and CDR2 as FQGNSA.